This T cell receptor beta chain was sequenced during a study of control samples from healthy donors and cancer patients. The count of this clone is one. This CDR3 is built from 15 residues. After removal of 3 bases from V and 8 bases from J, the junction contained 8 bases not matched to a gene. The V gene's germline CDR1 is LGHDT and CDR2 YNNKEL (reference sequence). Profiling relied on immunoSEQ multiplex PCR, and the TCRdb table lists in-frame clones only, not all of them. The sample contains tens of thousands of clones, approximately 90% of which appear only once. This sequence was found in a man aged 25 to 40 with colorectal cancer. V usage is TRBV3-1 (or the pseudogene TRBV3-2) and J usage is TRBJ2-1, with 9 bases aligning to TRBD2. The sample consisted of PBMCs. The DNA of the CDR3 is TGTGCCAGCAGCCATGGGCGGGGGGGATCGGATGAGCAGTTCTTC. The encoded protein is CASSHGRGGSDEQFF.